This T cell receptor (beta chain) was documented in a study of blood T cell repertoires in COVID-19. Study-level information: T cells, B-cell-depleted T cells, or PBMCs supplied cDNA or gDNA.

Clones were sequenced by immunoSEQ multiplex PCR, and TCRdb holds only the in-frame ones, with some missing. The sample holds approximately 300,000 clones, more than 75% seen once. This clone turned up a few times. Germline V lookup: CDR1 SGHDN, CDR2 FVKESK. Between the trimmed V and J ends, which lost 1 base and 4 bases, there was a span of 13 bases. CDR3 size: 15 residues. This TCR was sampled from a woman aged 45-60 years with active or convalescent COVID-19. The rearrangement joins TRBV14 to TRBJ1-1; D is perhaps TRBD1 (6 bases). Sequencing input: peripheral blood. The CDR3 loop reads CASSQVQGRGTEAFF. The CDR3 DNA reads TGTGCCAGCAGCCAAGTACAGGGAAGGGGCACTGAAGCTTTCTTT.